This TCR beta chain was obtained from a study of blood T cell repertoires in COVID-19. Background on the study: The study drew acute and convalescent COVID-19 samples from the United States, Italy and Spain. Nucleic acid was either cDNA or gDNA, and it came from T cells, B-cell-depleted T cells, or PBMCs.

Generated by immunoSEQ multiplex PCR, the TCRdb table keeps only in-frame clones and is missing some. Among under 30,000 clones listed, about 87% were seen once. This CDR3 spans 15 amino acids. V dropped 5 bases and J dropped 1 base, with 11 bases sitting between them. Germline loops: CDR1 SGHVS, CDR2 FNYEAQ. The chain recombines TRBV7-6 with TRBJ2-2, with unresolved D. This receptor was taken from a human donor in a cohort sampled during active COVID-19. The donor label of this sample is uncertain. Sequencing used peripheral blood. The CDR3 nucleotides read TGTGCCAGCAGCCCCGTATTGAGGAACACCGGGGAGCTGTTTTTT. Translation gives CASSPVLRNTGELFF. Looking up the rest from reference TRBV7-6 and TRBJ2-2 gives the full variable domain: GAGVSQSPRYKVTKRGQDVALRCDPISGHVSLYWYRQALGQGPEFLTYFNYEAQQDKSGLPNDRFSAERPEGSISTLTIQRTEQRDSAMYRCASSPVLRNTGELFFGEGSRLTVL.